This T cell receptor (beta chain) was sequenced for a study of blood T cells in healthy people across ages. Findings and caveats of the study: Fewer expanded clones and more diversity marked long-lived versus aged donors.

Points on this clonotype: What it recognizes is unknown.

Next came a second PCR, run for roughly 6 to 11 cycles, which used a sample-barcoded 5' primer along with a J-beta primer mix. One entry per CDR3 protein, called by TCRdb with MiXCR from the 5' RACE reads. The data show hundreds of thousands of distinct CDR3 sequences, roughly 45% seen once. V shed 5 bases and J 0 bases; nucleotides not matched to a gene: 1. The CDR3 consists of 14 residues. Germline-derived CDR1 and CDR2 are DFQATT and SNEGSKA (reference sequence). Caucasian individuals from Russia who were healthy and aged about 6 to 95 acted as donors. The chain combines TRBV20-1 with TRBJ2-1; 10 positions agree with TRBD2. Sample: blood. The sequence was collected from a woman aged 60 to 75 in good health. CDR3 residues: CSAASGSSYNEQFF. In nucleotides, the CDR3 is TGCAGTGCTGCTAGCGGGAGCTCCTACAATGAGCAGTTCTTC.